This TCR beta chain was found in a study of cytomegalovirus exposure and HLA in healthy donors. V shed 5 bases, J shed 3 bases, and the junction held 7 bases outside the gene matches. This CDR3 is 15 amino acids long. CDR1 is MNHEY and CDR2 is SMNVEV in the germline V gene (reference sequence). PCR used 60 Vbeta primers and 13 Jbeta primers. Measured with immunoSEQ multiplex PCR; TCRdb has only the in-frame clones, and not every one. Among under 200,000 clones, approximately 79% were seen once, and the ten largest hold roughly 0.76%. The sample consisted of PBMCs. The V and J genes are TRBV27 and TRBJ2-1; 7 nucleotides align to TRBD1. The source is a woman in her 40s in good health and CMV-seronegative. In DNA, the CDR3 is TGTGCCAGCAGTCTATACAGGGGCAACTACAATGAGCAGTTCTTC. Translation gives CASSLYRGNYNEQFF.